This TCR beta chain was captured by sequencing in a study of T cells in Graves' hyperthyroidism and ophthalmopathy. The study's findings and limits: Ophthalmopathy cases were set apart from stable hyperthyroidism by a 13 V-J model.

This clonotype was seen a few times. As yet, its antigen is unknown. This CDR3 comprises 13 residues. The ends were cut back, 5 bases at V and 0 bases at J, with 7 bases in the middle. The germline gives CDR1 SGHTA, CDR2 FQGNSA. Researchers amplified the TCR beta CDR3 regions from RNA transcripts. HTBI primers were employed in a first-round RT-PCR of the TCR CDR3. TCRdb ran MiXCR on the multiplex PCR reads and lists one entry per CDR3 protein. The table records hundreds of thousands of distinct CDR3 sequences, approximately 20% of them present only once. The sample consisted of blood. The chain combines TRBV7-2 with TRBJ1-1; D remains unclear. The sequence was collected from a man aged 40-55 years with Graves' hyperthyroidism. CDR3 bases: TGTGCCAGCAGCCGAGACATGAACACTGAAGCTTTCTTT. The encoded protein is CASSRDMNTEAFF.